This is a list of T cell receptor beta chains from one sample in a study of T cell changes during pregnancy in multiple sclerosis. Only in-frame clones appear in the TCRdb table, and some are missing; sequencing was by immunoSEQ multiplex PCR. The table has tens of thousands of clones, about 92% seen once. The material was peripheral blood, obtained before pregnancy. These receptors all stem from a female donor with multiple sclerosis, enrolled in a pregnancy study. CDR3s include the opening cysteine and the closing phenylalanine or tryptophan. D genes are given only for firm matches. The listing skips clone size in some rows; elsewhere it reads once, few, many or a size class.

.	TRBV6-4	.	13	TRBJ1-2	TGTGCCAGCAGTGACTCCCCCGGCTATGGCTACACCTTC	CASSDSPGYGYTF
.	TRBV5-1	.	15	TRBJ1-2	TGCGCCAGCAGCTTGGCGGCAGGGAACGACTATGGCTACACCTTC	CASSLAAGNDYGYTF
.	TRBV15	.	13	TRBJ2-7	TGTGCCACCAGCCAAAGCGAAACCTACGAGCAGTACTTC	CATSQSETYEQYF
.	TRBV7-2	.	14	TRBJ2-1	TGTGCCAGCAGCCTCCGTCCCTCCTACAATGAGCAGTTCTTC	CASSLRPSYNEQFF
.	TRBV23-1	.	13	TRBJ2-7	TGCGCCAGCAGTCAATCGGAGTGGGACGAGCAGTACTTC	CASSQSEWDEQYF
.	TRBV6-5	.	14	TRBJ1-2	TGTGCCAGCAGTTACTCGCCGGGACAACTGATCGACACCTTC	CASSYSPGQLIDTF
once	TRBV12-5	.	12	TRBJ2-7	TGTGCTAGTTCTACAGCTTCCTACGAGCAGTACTTC	CASSTASYEQYF
.	TRBV4-1	.	12	TRBJ2-3	TGCGCCACCGCGGGGCGCACAGATACGCAGTATTTT	CATAGRTDTQYF
.	TRBV5-4	TRBD2	16	TRBJ2-3	TGTGCCAGCAGGCCCCTAGCGGGGGGGCCAGGAGATACGCAGTATTTT	CASRPLAGGPGDTQYF
.	TRBV14	.	18	TRBJ1-1	TGTGCCAGCAGCCAGTCTAGATCCGCTCCGACTATTAACACTGAAGCTTTCTTT	CASSQSRSAPTINTEAFF
once	TRBV6-5	.	14	TRBJ1-1	TGTGCCAGCTTCCGGGGGATTTCGAACACTGAAGCTTTCTTT	CASFRGISNTEAFF
few	TRBV27	TRBD1	14	TRBJ1-4	TGTGCCAGCAGTTTACAGGGGGCGGGTGAAAAACTGTTTTTT	CASSLQGAGEKLFF
.	TRBV5-1	TRBD1	14	TRBJ1-4	TGCGCCAGCAGCGAACCAGGGGGGTTGAGAAAACTGTTTTTT	CASSEPGGLRKLFF
.	TRBV4-2	.	16	TRBJ1-6	TGTGCCAGCAGCCGATTGGCTGGCAGTACAGATTCACCCCTCCACTTT	CASSRLAGSTDSPLHF
once	TRBV5-1	.	16	TRBJ2-2	TGCGCCAGCAGCATCGCGGGCAGAGAGAACACCGGGGAGCTGTTTTTT	CASSIAGRENTGELFF
.	TRBV19	.	15	TRBJ1-3	TGTGCCAGTAGTATTTGGGAGAGCTCTGGAAACACCATATATTTT	CASSIWESSGNTIYF
.	TRBV9	TRBD2	15	TRBJ2-3	TGTGCCAGCTCGACCGGGGCGGGGGACACAGATACGCAGTATTTT	CASSTGAGDTDTQYF
.	TRBV27	TRBD1	14	TRBJ2-7	TGTGCCAGCAGCCCAGGGGGCGCCGGGTACGAGCAGTACTTC	CASSPGGAGYEQYF
.	TRBV7-9	.	13	TRBJ2-7	TGTGCCAGCAGCTTACCTACAGGCTACGAGCAGTACTTC	CASSLPTGYEQYF
.	TRBV27	TRBD1	15	TRBJ1-1	TGTGCCAGCAGGCCAACGGGACAGGGGTATACTGAAGCTTTCTTT	CASRPTGQGYTEAFF
once	TRBV11-1	.	13	TRBJ2-3	TGTGCCAGCAGCTTAGGGGGGGCAGATACGCAGTATTTT	CASSLGGADTQYF
.	TRBV7-2	TRBD2	16	TRBJ2-3	TGTGCCAGCAGCTTAGCAGGAGCGGGGTACACAGATACGCAGTATTTT	CASSLAGAGYTDTQYF
.	TRBV30	TRBD2	15	TRBJ2-7	TGTGCCTGGAGTGCAGGGACTAGCGGACCCTACGAGCAGTACTTC	CAWSAGTSGPYEQYF